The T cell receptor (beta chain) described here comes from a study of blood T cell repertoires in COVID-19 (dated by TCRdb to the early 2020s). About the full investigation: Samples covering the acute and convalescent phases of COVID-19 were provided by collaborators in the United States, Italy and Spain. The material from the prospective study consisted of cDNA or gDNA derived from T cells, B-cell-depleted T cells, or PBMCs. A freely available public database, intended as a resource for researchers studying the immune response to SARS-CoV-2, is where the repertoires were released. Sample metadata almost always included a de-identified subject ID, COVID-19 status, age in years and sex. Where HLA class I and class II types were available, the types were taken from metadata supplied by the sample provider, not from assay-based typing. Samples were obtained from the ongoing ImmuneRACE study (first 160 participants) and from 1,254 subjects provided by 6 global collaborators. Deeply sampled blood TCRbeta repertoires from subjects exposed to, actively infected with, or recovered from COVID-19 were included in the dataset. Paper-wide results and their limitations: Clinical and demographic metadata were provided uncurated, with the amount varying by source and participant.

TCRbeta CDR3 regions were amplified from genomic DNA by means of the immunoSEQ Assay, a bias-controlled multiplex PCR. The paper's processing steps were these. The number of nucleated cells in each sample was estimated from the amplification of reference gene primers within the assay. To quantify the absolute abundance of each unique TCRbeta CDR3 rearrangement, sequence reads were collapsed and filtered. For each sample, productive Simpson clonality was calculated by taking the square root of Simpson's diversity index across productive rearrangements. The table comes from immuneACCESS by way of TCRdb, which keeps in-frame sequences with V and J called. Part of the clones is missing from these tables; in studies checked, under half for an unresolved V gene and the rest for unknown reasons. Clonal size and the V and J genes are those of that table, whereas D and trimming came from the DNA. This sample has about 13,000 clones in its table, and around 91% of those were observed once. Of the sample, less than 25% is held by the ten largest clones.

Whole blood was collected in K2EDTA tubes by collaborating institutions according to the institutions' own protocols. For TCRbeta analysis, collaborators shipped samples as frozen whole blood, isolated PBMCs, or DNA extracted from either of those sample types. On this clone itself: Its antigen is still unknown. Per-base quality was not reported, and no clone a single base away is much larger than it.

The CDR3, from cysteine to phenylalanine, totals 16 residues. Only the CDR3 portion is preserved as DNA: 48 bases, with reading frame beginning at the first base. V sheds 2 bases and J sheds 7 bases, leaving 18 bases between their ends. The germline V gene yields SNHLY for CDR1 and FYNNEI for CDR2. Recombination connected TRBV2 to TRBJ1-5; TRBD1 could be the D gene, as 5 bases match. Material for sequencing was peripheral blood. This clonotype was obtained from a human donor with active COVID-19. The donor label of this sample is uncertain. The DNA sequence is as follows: TGTGCCAGCAGTGAACTCTCTCTCAGGGTCACACAGCCCCAGCATTTT. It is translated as CASSELSLRVTQPQHF.